These T cell receptor beta chains were read from a single sample in a study of long-term antiretroviral therapy in people with HIV. Using immunoSEQ multiplex PCR, the repertoire was profiled, and TCRdb retains in-frame clones only, with some absent. The repertoire includes about 17,000 clones, 70% to 80% of them detected once, and 8% sits in the top ten. The material was unsorted PBMCs, obtained at the start of antiretroviral therapy. Every receptor here comes from a man younger than 45 with HIV. Each CDR3 is given with its conserved first and last residue. D genes are given only for firm matches. The size of a clone is reported for some rows only, either as once, few or many, or as a class for expanded clones.

j_call v_call clone_size d_call cdr3_nt cdr3_aa
TRBJ1-1 TRBV7-6 NA NA TGTGCCAGCAGCTTAAGTTCGTTTTTTGACACTGAAGCTTTCTTT CASSLSSFFDTEAFF
TRBJ2-7 TRBV4-1 few TRBD1 TGCGCCAGCAGCCTGAGGACAGGGCCCTACGAGCAGTACTTC CASSLRTGPYEQYF
TRBJ2-1 TRBV28 NA TRBD1 TGTGCCAGCAGTTTGACAGGGGTCTCCTACAATGAGCAGTTCTTC CASSLTGVSYNEQFF
TRBJ1-2 TRBV28 NA TRBD1 TGTGCCAGCAGTCACTACACCCGACAGGGCCCTAACTATGGCTACACCTTC CASSHYTRQGPNYGYTF
TRBJ1-5 TRBV19 NA NA TGTGCCAGTAGTATAGGGGGGCGTAGCAATCAGCCCCAGCATTTT CASSIGGRSNQPQHF
TRBJ1-5 TRBV4-2 NA NA TGTGCCAGCAGCCCGTCAGGAGAAGAACCCCAGCATTTT CASSPSGEEPQHF
TRBJ1-3 TRBV7-9 medium-sized NA TGTGCCAGCACCAATGGAAACACCATATATTTT CASTNGNTIYF
TRBJ2-5 TRBV5-6 NA NA TGTGCCAGCAGTGACTACACGGTACACCAAGAGACCCAGTACTTC CASSDYTVHQETQYF
TRBJ2-3 TRBV5-6 NA TRBD2 TGTGCCAGCAGCACGAAGCGGGGGGGATCGCAAGATACGCAGTATTTT CASSTKRGGSQDTQYF
TRBJ2-7 TRBV7-2 few TRBD1 TGTGCCAGCAGCTTAGTGGCAGGGGGCACCTCCTACGAGCAGTACTTC CASSLVAGGTSYEQYF
TRBJ2-1 TRBV27 NA NA TGTGCCAGCAGTTTATCTTTCGGGGGTGAGCAGTTCTTC CASSLSFGGEQFF
TRBJ2-3 TRBV6-1 NA NA TGTGCCAGCCCAAGCAGGACCCGTCTGGATACGCAGTATTTT CASPSRTRLDTQYF
TRBJ2-7 TRBV5-1 NA TRBD1 TGCGCCAGCAGACGACCGGGACAGAGCTCCTACGAGCAGTACTTC CASRRPGQSSYEQYF
TRBJ2-5 TRBV7-8 NA TRBD2 TGTGCCAGCAACATTAAATGGCTAGCGGGAGTTGGCCAAGAGACCCAGTACTTC CASNIKWLAGVGQETQYF
TRBJ2-7 TRBV2 once NA TGTGCCAGCAGTGAAGCAGGAGGCACGAGGGAGCAGTACTTC CASSEAGGTREQYF
TRBJ2-2 TRBV7-6 once NA TGTGCCCTCGGGGAACACACCGGGGAGCTGTTTTTT CALGEHTGELFF
TRBJ2-7 TRBV14 NA NA TGTGCCAGCAGCCAAGAATTAACGGGGGTTCTGGACGAGCAGTACTTC CASSQELTGVLDEQYF
TRBJ2-1 TRBV10-2 NA NA TGCGCCAGCAGTGCAGGACAGTCTACCTACAATGAGCAGTTCTTC CASSAGQSTYNEQFF
TRBJ2-2 TRBV29-1 NA NA TGCAGCGTTGGCGTTAGGACTAAACCGAACACCGGGGAGCTGTTTTTT CSVGVRTKPNTGELFF
TRBJ2-1 TRBV2 NA NA TGTGCCAGCAGTGGGAACAATGAGCAGTTCTTC CASSGNNEQFF
TRBJ1-4 TRBV5-1 NA TRBD1 TGCGCCAGCAGCTTGGGACAGGGGGTCTTGGGCGAAAAACTGTTTTTT CASSLGQGVLGEKLFF
TRBJ1-2 TRBV29-1 NA NA TGCAGCGTCCGTCCGGCAGGGCCTAACTATGGCTACACCTTC CSVRPAGPNYGYTF
TRBJ2-7 TRBV7-2 NA NA TGTGCCAGCAGCTTAGGAGGCAGGGCCTACGAGCAGTACTTC CASSLGGRAYEQYF
TRBJ1-4 TRBV4-3 NA NA TGCGCCAGCAGCCAAGATCAGAGGGGTCGGACTAATGAAAAACTGTTTTTT CASSQDQRGRTNEKLFF
TRBJ2-1 TRBV5-6 medium-sized TRBD1 TGTGCCAGCAGCTATTCGGACAGGGACAATGAGCAGTTCTTC CASSYSDRDNEQFF
TRBJ2-3 TRBV7-8 NA NA TGTGCCAGCAGCCCGGGGGCGAGCACAGATACGCAGTATTTT CASSPGASTDTQYF
TRBJ1-5 TRBV7-2 NA NA TGTGCCAGCAGCCCGGAGTTAGATAGCAATCAGCCCCAGCATTTT CASSPELDSNQPQHF
TRBJ1-5 TRBV10-2 large TRBD1 TGCGCCAGCAGTGATCCGGGACAGGGGGCAAGACAGCCCCAGCATTTT CASSDPGQGARQPQHF
TRBJ2-7 TRBV11-2 once TRBD1 TGTGCCAGCAGCTTAGAAGCGACAGGGGCTTACTCCTACGAGCAGTACTTC CASSLEATGAYSYEQYF
TRBJ2-3 TRBV5-1 NA TRBD2 TGCGCCAGCAGCTTGGGGGGTAAGGCTAGCGGCGTCGAGTATTTT CASSLGGKASGVEYF
TRBJ2-1 TRBV30 NA NA TGTGCCTGGGCTCTGACATTTCGAAACAATGAGCAGTTCTTC CAWALTFRNNEQFF
TRBJ2-6 TRBV29-1 few NA TGCAGCGCAACGGGCGGTCCTGGGGCCAACGTCCTGACTTTC CSATGGPGANVLTF
TRBJ2-3 TRBV27 NA TRBD1 TGTGCCAGCAGTTTCACCGGGACAGGGCTTAACACAGATACGCAGTATTTT CASSFTGTGLNTDTQYF
TRBJ2-1 TRBV20-1 NA TRBD1 TGCAGTGCTTATCGGGACAGGGAGTTCTTC CSAYRDREFF
TRBJ1-3 TRBV27 few NA TGTGCCAGCAGATGGGGAAACACCATATATTTT CASRWGNTIYF
TRBJ1-3 TRBV6-1 NA NA TGTGCCAGCAGTGAACCCGTTTCTGGAAACACCATATATTTT CASSEPVSGNTIYF
TRBJ1-5 TRBV19 NA NA TGTGCCAGTAGTATGGGCAGGGATCAGCCCCAGCATTTT CASSMGRDQPQHF
TRBJ1-1 TRBV7-9 NA NA TGTGCCAGCAGCACACAAGGCACTGAAGCTTTCTTT CASSTQGTEAFF
TRBJ1-1 TRBV5-1 NA NA TGCGCCAGCAGCTGGCAGTTAGCAGACCAGAACACTGAAGCTTTCTTT CASSWQLADQNTEAFF
TRBJ1-5 TRBV18 NA TRBD1 TGTGCCAGCTCACCACTTGGGACAGGCGGCAATCAGCCCCAGCATTTT CASSPLGTGGNQPQHF
TRBJ2-7 TRBV7-9 NA NA TGTGCCAGCAGCCACGGGCCGGGACAACTCCGCGAGCAGTACTTC CASSHGPGQLREQYF
TRBJ1-6 TRBV9 once NA TGTGCCAGCGGTGCTGGGGGCAGTTCGAATTCACCCCTCCACTTT CASGAGGSSNSPLHF
TRBJ2-2 TRBV4-3 NA NA TGCGCCAGCAGCCAAGATCTAGGCGGGGAGCTGTTTTTT CASSQDLGGELFF
TRBJ2-2 TRBV5-7 NA NA TGTGCCAGCAGCGCCGACATTCCCGAAAGAACCGGGGAGCTGTTTTTT CASSADIPERTGELFF
TRBJ2-7 TRBV11-1 once NA TGTGCCAGCAGCTTAGAGAGGACGGCCTACGAGCAGTACTTC CASSLERTAYEQYF
TRBJ2-1 TRBV28 NA NA TGTGCCAGCAGTTTACTTTTATACAATGAGCAGTTCTTC CASSLLLYNEQFF
TRBJ2-1 TRBV18 NA NA TGTGCCAGCTCACCTGTGCCGGGCGTTACCCCCTACAATGAGCAGTTCTTC CASSPVPGVTPYNEQFF
TRBJ2-5 TRBV28 NA TRBD1 TGTGCCAGCACCTCGCCAGGGGGAGAAGAGACCCAGTACTTC CASTSPGGEETQYF
TRBJ1-4 TRBV28 NA NA TGTGCCAGCAGTCTCCCGACAGGTCCTAATGAAAAACTGTTTTTT CASSLPTGPNEKLFF
TRBJ2-7 TRBV6-6 NA NA TGTGCCAGCAGTTACTCGGCAGGACCATTGGAGCAGTACTTC CASSYSAGPLEQYF
TRBJ2-7 TRBV10-1 NA TRBD2 TGCGCCAGCAGTGCGGGGACTAGCGGGAGGTCTACGGACGAGCAGTACTTC CASSAGTSGRSTDEQYF
TRBJ2-3 TRBV28 NA TRBD2 TGTGCCAGCAGTTTGGGACTAGCGGATTTCACAGATACGCAGTATTTT CASSLGLADFTDTQYF